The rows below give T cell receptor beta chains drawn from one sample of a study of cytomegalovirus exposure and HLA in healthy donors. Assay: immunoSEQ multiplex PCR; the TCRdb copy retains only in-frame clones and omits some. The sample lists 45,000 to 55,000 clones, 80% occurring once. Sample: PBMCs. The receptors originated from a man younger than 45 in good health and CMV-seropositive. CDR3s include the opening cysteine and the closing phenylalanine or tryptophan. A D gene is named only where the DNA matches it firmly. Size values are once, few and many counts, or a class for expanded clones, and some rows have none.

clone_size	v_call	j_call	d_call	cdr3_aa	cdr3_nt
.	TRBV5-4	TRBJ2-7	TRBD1	CASSTRLIGTGLSYEQYF	TGTGCCAGCAGCACTCGCTTAATTGGGACAGGGCTCTCCTACGAGCAGTACTTC
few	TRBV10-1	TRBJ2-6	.	CASPTVSSGANVLTF	TGCGCCAGCCCGACAGTTAGCTCTGGGGCCAACGTCCTGACTTTC
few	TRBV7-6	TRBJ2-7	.	CASSPWASREQYF	TGTGCCAGCAGCCCCTGGGCCTCTCGAGAGCAGTACTTC
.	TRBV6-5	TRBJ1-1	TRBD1	CASSYIGGDSEAFF	TGTGCCAGCAGTTATATAGGTGGGGACAGCGAAGCTTTCTTT
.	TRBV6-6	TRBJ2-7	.	CASSGGDHSYEQYF	TGTGCCAGCAGCGGAGGGGACCACTCCTACGAGCAGTACTTC
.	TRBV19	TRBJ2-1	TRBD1	CASSRGQGAGEQFF	TGTGCCAGTAGTAGGGGACAGGGGGCCGGTGAGCAGTTCTTC
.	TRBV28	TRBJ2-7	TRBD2	CALLGRGGEQYF	TGTGCCTTACTAGGGAGGGGTGGTGAGCAGTACTTC
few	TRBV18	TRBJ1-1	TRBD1	CASSSDRLNTEAFF	TGTGCCAGCTCATCGGACAGGTTGAACACTGAAGCTTTCTTT
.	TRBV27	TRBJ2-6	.	CASREDGLFSGANVLTF	TGTGCCAGCAGGGAGGACGGATTATTCTCTGGGGCCAACGTCCTGACTTTC
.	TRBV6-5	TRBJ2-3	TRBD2	CASKFRGGRTDTQYF	TGTGCCAGCAAATTCCGCGGGGGGCGCACAGATACGCAGTATTTT
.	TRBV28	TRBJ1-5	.	CASRLPTEQNQPQHF	TGTGCCAGCAGGCTGCCGACAGAGCAGAATCAGCCCCAGCATTTT
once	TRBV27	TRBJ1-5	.	CASSLGQGYQPQHF	TGTGCCAGCAGTTTAGGGCAGGGCTATCAGCCCCAGCATTTT
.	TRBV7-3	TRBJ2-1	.	CASSLRGTPGNEQFF	TGTGCCAGCAGCTTAAGAGGTACCCCGGGGAATGAGCAGTTCTTC
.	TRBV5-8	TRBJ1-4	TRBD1	CASSLRFLLRDRDEKLFF	TGTGCCAGCAGCTTGAGGTTCTTACTCCGGGACAGGGATGAAAAACTGTTTTTT
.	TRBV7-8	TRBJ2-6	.	CASSSRRTSNSGANVLTF	TGTGCCAGCAGCTCACGACGGACTTCCAACTCTGGGGCCAACGTCCTGACTTTC
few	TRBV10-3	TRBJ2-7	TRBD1	CAIRETGVSYEQYF	TGTGCCATCAGAGAGACAGGGGTATCCTACGAGCAGTACTTC
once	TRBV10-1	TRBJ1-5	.	CASSDDRQPQHF	TGCGCCAGCAGCGATGACAGGCAGCCCCAGCATTTT
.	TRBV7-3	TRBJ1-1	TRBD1	CASSFPGQGGEAFF	TGTGCCAGCAGCTTCCCCGGACAGGGGGGGGAAGCTTTCTTT
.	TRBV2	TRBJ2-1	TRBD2	CASSEVGGDEQFF	TGTGCCAGCAGTGAAGTCGGGGGGGATGAGCAGTTCTTC
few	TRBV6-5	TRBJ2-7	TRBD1	CASIVGQYYEQYF	TGTGCCAGCATTGTGGGACAGTACTACGAGCAGTACTTC
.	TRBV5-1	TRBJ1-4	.	CASSSSYEKLFF	TGCGCCAGCAGCTCTTCTTATGAAAAACTGTTTTTT
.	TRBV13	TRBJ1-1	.	CASSLGSYRTENTEAFF	TGTGCCAGCAGCTTAGGCTCGTACAGGACAGAGAACACTGAAGCTTTCTTT
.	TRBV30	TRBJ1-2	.	CAWSLGQGGYTF	TGTGCCTGGAGTTTAGGGCAGGGTGGCTACACCTTC
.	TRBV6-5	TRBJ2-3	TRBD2	CASSYQRGSSDTQYF	TGTGCCAGCAGTTACCAGCGGGGGTCCAGCGATACGCAGTATTTT
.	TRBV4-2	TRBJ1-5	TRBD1	CASSQEGTGSDQPQHF	TGTGCCAGCAGCCAAGAGGGGACAGGGAGCGATCAGCCCCAGCATTTT
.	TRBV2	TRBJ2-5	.	CATRRGGETQYF	TGTGCCACCCGACGTGGCGGAGAGACCCAGTACTTC
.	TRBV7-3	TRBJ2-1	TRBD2	CASSLTGLRGGTNEQFF	TGTGCCAGCAGCTTAACGGGATTGCGGGGGGGCACGAATGAGCAGTTCTTC
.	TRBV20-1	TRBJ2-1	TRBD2	CSASREGQFF	TGCAGTGCTAGCAGGGAGGGGCAGTTCTTC
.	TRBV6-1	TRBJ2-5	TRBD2	CASSDVLAAQETQYF	TGTGCCAGCAGTGACGTACTAGCGGCTCAAGAGACCCAGTACTTC
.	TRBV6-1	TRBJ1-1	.	CASSELIVMNTEAFF	TGTGCCAGCAGTGAACTGATAGTTATGAACACTGAAGCTTTCTTT
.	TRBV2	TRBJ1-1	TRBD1	CASSGDRQGRAFF	TGTGCCAGCAGCGGAGACCGACAGGGTAGAGCTTTCTTT
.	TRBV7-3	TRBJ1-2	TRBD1	CASSWSTGTGYGYTF	TGTGCCAGCAGCTGGTCAACCGGGACAGGGTATGGCTACACCTTC
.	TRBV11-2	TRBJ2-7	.	CASSSSAGTLSSYEQYF	TGTGCCAGCAGCAGTTCAGCGGGTACCCTTAGCTCCTACGAGCAGTACTTC
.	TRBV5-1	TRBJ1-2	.	CASSLSSGNYGYTF	TGCGCCAGCAGCTTGAGCTCGGGGAACTATGGCTACACCTTC
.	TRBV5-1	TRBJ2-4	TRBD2	CASSSGLAGGRRENIQYF	TGCGCCAGCAGCTCCGGACTAGCGGGGGGGCGGAGGGAAAACATTCAGTACTTC
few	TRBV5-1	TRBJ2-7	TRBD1	CASSSQGSPYEQYF	TGCGCCAGCAGCTCACAGGGGTCCCCATACGAGCAGTACTTC
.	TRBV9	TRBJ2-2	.	CASSVGGGKGELFF	TGTGCCAGCAGCGTAGGAGGGGGAAAAGGGGAGCTGTTTTTT
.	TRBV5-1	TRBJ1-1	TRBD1	CASSIGTGGMNTEAFF	TGCGCCAGCAGCATCGGGACAGGGGGCATGAACACTGAAGCTTTCTTT
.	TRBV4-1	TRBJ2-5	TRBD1	CASSQGTGAETQYF	TGCGCCAGCAGCCAAGGTACAGGGGCTGAGACCCAGTACTTC
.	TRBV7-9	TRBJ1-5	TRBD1	CASSLDRVDQPQHF	TGTGCCAGCAGCTTGGACAGGGTTGATCAGCCCCAGCATTTT
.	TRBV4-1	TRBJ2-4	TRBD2	CASSPIAGENIQYF	TGCGCCAGCAGCCCTATAGCGGGGGAAAACATTCAGTACTTC
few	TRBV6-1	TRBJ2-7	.	CASSEALSRFQVSLLYEQYF	TGTGCCAGCAGTGAAGCGCTGAGTCGTTTTCAGGTATCCCTACTTTACGAGCAGTACTTC
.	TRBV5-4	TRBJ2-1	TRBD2	CASSFSGGRSSYNEQFF	TGTGCCAGCAGCTTTAGCGGGGGACGAAGCTCCTACAATGAGCAGTTCTTC
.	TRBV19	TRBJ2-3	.	CASRKTDSRGDTQYF	TGTGCCAGTAGAAAAACGGACAGCCGCGGGGATACGCAGTATTTT
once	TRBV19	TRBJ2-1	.	CASSSGGQAYNEQFF	TGTGCCAGTAGTAGCGGGGGACAGGCCTACAATGAGCAGTTCTTC
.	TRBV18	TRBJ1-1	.	CASSSSLNKDTEAFF	TGTGCCAGCTCATCGAGCCTAAATAAAGACACTGAAGCTTTCTTT
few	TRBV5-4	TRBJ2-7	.	CASSWSGDFYEQYF	TGTGCCAGCAGTTGGAGTGGGGACTTCTACGAGCAGTACTTC
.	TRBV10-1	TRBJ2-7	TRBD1	CASSDGTGASEQYF	TGCGCCAGCAGTGACGGGACAGGGGCGAGCGAGCAGTACTTC
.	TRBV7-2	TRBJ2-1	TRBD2	CASSPGTTSYNEQFF	TGTGCCAGCAGCCCTGGGACTACCTCTTACAATGAGCAGTTCTTC
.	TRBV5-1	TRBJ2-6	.	CASTLGGGAFSLPGANVLTF	TGCGCCAGCACCCTAGGAGGGGGCGCCTTCTCACTGCCTGGGGCCAACGTCCTGACTTTC
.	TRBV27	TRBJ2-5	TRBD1	CASQRQGRIRQETQYF	TGTGCCAGCCAACGACAGGGGAGGATTCGCCAAGAGACCCAGTACTTC
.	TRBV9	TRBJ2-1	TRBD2	CASSVVKRGNEQFF	TGTGCCAGCAGCGTAGTTAAGCGGGGGAACGAACAGTTCTTC
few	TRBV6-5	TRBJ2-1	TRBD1	CASSYSTGNNEQFF	TGTGCCAGCAGTTACTCGACAGGGAACAATGAGCAGTTCTTC
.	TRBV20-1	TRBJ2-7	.	CSYRAAYEQYF	TGCAGTTACAGGGCGGCCTACGAGCAGTACTTC
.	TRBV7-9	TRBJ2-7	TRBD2	CASSFSGSGAGGYEQYF	TGTGCCAGCAGCTTCTCCGGGAGTGGTGCCGGGGGGTACGAGCAGTACTTC
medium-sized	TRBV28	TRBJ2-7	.	CASSLGGNEQYF	TGTGCCAGCAGTTTAGGCGGAAACGAGCAGTACTTC
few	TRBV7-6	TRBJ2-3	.	CASSYRGTDTQYF	TGTGCCAGCAGCTACAGGGGCACAGATACGCAGTATTTT
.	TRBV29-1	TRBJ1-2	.	CSVALSGQLGGYTF	TGCAGCGTTGCGCTTTCAGGACAGCTGGGTGGCTACACCTTC
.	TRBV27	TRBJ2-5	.	CASSPYSGTPYILAEHETQYF	.
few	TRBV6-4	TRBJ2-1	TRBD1	CASSDTGGSYNEQFF	TGTGCCAGCAGTGACACAGGGGGCTCCTACAATGAGCAGTTCTTC